The T cell receptor (beta chain) under discussion was sequenced for a study of T cells after yellow fever vaccination (dated by TCRdb to the late 2010s). Broadly, across the study: The SMART-Seq v4 Ultra Low Input RNA kit was used to prepare libraries from fractions with low cell numbers. To follow T-cell clones before and after primary and booster YFV17D yellow fever vaccination, bulk TCR alpha and beta repertoires were sequenced over time. Two healthy male donors, one aged 18 to 29 and one aged 30 to 39 years, were included in the cohort. Bulk PBMC replicates and cell subsets were isolated from blood drawn at multiple timepoints before and after both primary and secondary immunization. Overall study results and their limits: A small fraction of clonotypes showed up in both the CD4 and CD8 compartments, probably as a result of convergent recombination. The study included only two donors, which limits how far the findings can be generalized. The secondary T-cell response was found to be weaker but faster than the primary response, with a peak reached on day 5 rather than on day 15. Computational filtering was needed because FACS-sorted repertoires could contain abundant contaminating clonotypes from the bulk population. After the booster, most clones that had expanded after primary vaccination were detected again (around 97% of CD4 and more than 85% of CD8), suggesting broad maintenance of memory.

This sample's treatment or condition label indicates: live attenuated yellow fever vaccine strain. A standard Ficoll-Paque protocol was used to isolate PBMCs from peripheral blood. Dynabeads CD4 and CD8 positive selection kits were used to isolate the CD4 and CD8 T-cell fractions. TriZol was used to extract RNA from bulk PBMCs, CD4 and CD8 fractions, and dextramer-positive and dextramer-negative fractions. CDR1 and CDR2 are drawn from the germline V gene: MGHDK, SYGVNS. Clipping removes 7 bases from V and 3 bases from J, with 8 as the unmatched junction base count. Spanning cysteine to phenylalanine, the CDR3 consists of 14 amino acids. Only the CDR3 portion is preserved as DNA: 42 bases, with reading frame beginning at the first base. TCRdb names Illumina NovaSeq 6000 as the instrument used. TCR cDNA was synthesized by 5'RACE template switching, which introduced a universal primer site and unique molecular identifiers. Priming for cDNA synthesis came from both the TCR alpha and TCR beta constant segments. Libraries were amplified in two PCR steps, with sample barcodes and sequencing adapters added in the second step. Libraries were sequenced on Illumina HiSeq 2500 (2x100 bp) or NovaSeq (2x150 bp). As for the original processing: Demultiplexing of reads and collapsing into UMI consensus sequences were performed with MIGEC, and V(D)J alignment was carried out with MiXCR. Vaccine-responding clonotypes were defined with edgeR using replicate PBMC samples, requiring FDR below 0.01 and a log2 fold change above 5 up to day 15. CD4 or CD8 identity was assigned to each bulk clonotype according to whether the clonotype was present at higher abundance in the sequenced CD4 repertoire or the sequenced CD8 repertoire. TCRdb reanalyzed the raw reads on its own, using fastp at Q25 for trimming and MiXCR for clone calling, and kept in-frame beta chains. One record per CDR3 amino acid sequence lists the most common genes and DNA. Clone size and V and J calls follow TCRdb, not the original study. The sample includes approximately 250,000 distinct CDR3 sequences, with around 4.9% observed a single time. 3% to 4% of the sample lies in the top ten.

This clonotype has ten or more counts. What this receptor recognizes is not known. One base away there is no much larger clone; base qualities are not given. The origin of this receptor is a man aged 18-30 years who received the YFV17D yellow fever vaccine. The sequences come from CD4+ T cells sorted from PBMCs, collected on the day of the yellow fever booster vaccination. The V and J segments used are TRBV25-1 and TRBJ1-1; 7 bases in the middle match TRBD1. The nucleotides are TGTGCCAGCACCAGGGGGGATAGGGACACTGAAGCTTTCTTT. Protein translation: CASTRGDRDTEAFF.